This TCR beta chain was retrieved from a study of T cell changes during pregnancy in multiple sclerosis. Only in-frame clones appear in the TCRdb table, and some are missing; sequencing was by immunoSEQ multiplex PCR. The repertoire holds around 110,000 clones, roughly nine tenths seen once, with 1.6% in the top ten. The V gene's germline CDR1 is SGHRS and CDR2 YFSETQ. The V end lost 0 bases, the J end lost 5 bases, and 14 bases lay between the germline ends. This CDR3 region has 15 residues. The TCR originated in a female donor with multiple sclerosis, enrolled in a pregnancy study. The sequences come from peripheral blood, collected before pregnancy. V gene TRBV5-1 combines with J gene TRBJ1-1; a weak D match, TRBD1 (5 bases). The CDR3 DNA follows: TGCGCCAGCAGCTTGGCGATGAGGGGAGGAACTGAAGCTTTCTTT. Its translation: CASSLAMRGGTEAFF.